Listed here are 30 T cell receptor beta chains from one sample, sequenced in a study of T cell responses to AZD1222 COVID-19 vaccine. This table comes from immunoSEQ multiplex PCR, and its TCRdb copy is limited to in-frame clones, with some not included. The data contain around 140,000 clones, approximately 93% of them seen just once; the ten biggest clones take up 5.4%. Sequencing used peripheral blood, obtained on day 0 of AZD1222 vaccination. The receptors derive from an adult in good health.

The V gene is TRBV3-1 (or the pseudogene TRBV3-2), the J gene TRBJ2-5; TRBD1 matches at 9 bases. Unmatched junction bases numbered 7, after V lost 6 bases and J lost 2 bases. CDR1 and CDR2 from the germline V gene are LGHDT and YNNKEL (reference sequence). This CDR3 contains 15 residues. For the CDR3, the DNA is TGTGCCAGCAGTCGCAACAGGGGGCCTCAAGAGACCCAGTACTTC. Its protein is CASSRNRGPQETQYF.

The chain links TRBV7-6 to TRBJ1-1; 8 bases agree with TRBD1. CDR1 is SGHVS, CDR2 FNYEAQ, per germline. V dropped 5 bases and J dropped 6; count of bases not matched to a gene: 5. CDR3 size: 13 residues. The CDR3 DNA is TGTGCCAGCAGCCATAGGACAGGGTCTGAAGCTTTCTTT. This codes for CASSHRTGSEAFF.

The CDR3 sequence is CASSSYGTGGEQYF. In DNA, the CDR3 is TGTGCCAGCAGTTCCTACGGGACAGGGGGTGAGCAGTACTTC. The chain carries TRBV27 and TRBJ2-7; TRBD1 matches at 11 bases. V shed 4 bases and J 7 bases; nucleotides not matched to a gene: 6. This CDR3 is built from 14 residues. Germline V gene lookup returns CDR1 MNHEY and CDR2 SMNVEV (reference sequence).

The chain couples TRBV4-1 to TRBJ2-7, with 7 bases identical to TRBD1. This CDR3 region has 15 residues. The germline CDR1 and CDR2 sequences are MGHRA and YSYEKL. The J segment lost 3 bases and the V segment lost 5 bases, leaving 10 bases of the junction unmatched. In DNA form, the CDR3 reads TGCGCCAGCAGCGTATCCGGGACAGCCAGCTACGAGCAGTACTTC. It encodes CASSVSGTASYEQYF.

The chain couples TRBV29-1 to TRBJ1-5, with TRBD1 matching over 10 bases. Germline CDR1 SQVTM, CDR2 ANQGSEA. The CDR3 loop spans 14 amino acids. V gave up 6 bases and J gave up 7 bases; unmatched junction bases: 9. The CDR3 nucleotides read TGCAGCGTAGCGGACAGGGGGATCGGACAGCCCCAGCATTTT. As protein: CSVADRGIGQPQHF.

This clone was recorded once. The rearrangement uses TRBV28 and TRBJ2-1, with TRBD1 identical over 11 bases. CDR3 length: 15 amino acids. The junction had 5 bases not matched to a gene; V was cut back by 5 bases and J by 5 bases. Germline-derived CDR1 and CDR2 are MDHEN and SYDVKM. DNA of the CDR3: TGTGCCAGCAGTCAAGGACAGGGGGCCAACAATGAGCAGTTCTTC. Residues: CASSQGQGANNEQFF.

CDR3 residues: CASSVRGNSPLHF. The CDR3 bases are TGTGCCAGCAGCGTAAGAGGAAATTCACCCCTCCACTTT. The chain is built from TRBV9 and TRBJ1-6; no firm D call. Per germline, CDR1 SGDLS and CDR2 YYNGEE. Trimming took off 1 base at V and 7 bases at J, with 6 bases between the two ends. This CDR3 has 13 amino acids.

The chain links TRBV19 to TRBJ1-1; D remains unclear. Germline V lookup: CDR1 LNHDA, CDR2 SQIVND (reference sequence). The V end was cut by 7 bases, the J end by 0 bases, with 12 bases between. CDR3 size: 14 residues. The CDR3 region is CASNEGPMNTEAFF. The CDR3 DNA sequence: TGTGCCAGTAATGAAGGACCTATGAACACTGAAGCTTTCTTT. The entire variable domain, with the rest obtained from reference TRBV19 and TRBJ1-1, is as follows: DGGITQSPKYLFRKEGQNVTLSCEQNLNHDAMYWYRQDPGQGLRLIYYSQIVNDFQKGDIAEGYSVSREKKESFPLTVTSAQKNPTAFYLCASNEGPMNTEAFFGQGTRLTVV.

This chain joins TRBV11-2 and TRBJ1-2; 9 bases line up with TRBD1. This CDR3 is built from 13 residues. Germline CDR1 reads SGHAT; CDR2 reads FQNNGV. The V gene end was trimmed by 5 bases and the J gene end by 5 bases; junction bases not matched to a gene: 3. Here the CDR3 reads CASSLGQGYGYTF. The CDR3 DNA reads TGTGCCAGCAGCCTGGGACAGGGATATGGCTACACCTTC.

This clone was recorded once. The chain recombines TRBV30 with TRBJ1-6; 7 bases map to TRBD1. The CDR3 runs 14 residues. Germline V gives CDR1 GTSNPN, CDR2 SVGIG (reference sequence). Losses at the gene ends were 3 bases for V and 9 bases for J; bases not matched to a gene: 8. DNA for the CDR3: TGTGCCTGGAGCGCGGACAGGTCTGGTTCACCCCTCCACTTT. As protein: CAWSADRSGSPLHF.

The chain uses TRBV7-9 and TRBJ1-3; tentative D call: TRBD1 (5 bases). The CDR3 covers 16 residues. V was shortened by 5 bases and J by 0 bases, with 14 bases between the two germline ends. Germline V lookup: CDR1 SEHNR, CDR2 FQNEAQ (reference sequence). Here the CDR3 reads CASSLPTESSGNTIYF. The CDR3 DNA reads TGTGCCAGCAGCCTGCCGACAGAGAGCTCTGGAAACACCATATATTTT. The variable domain in full, completed from reference TRBV7-9 and TRBJ1-3, reads DTGVSQNPRHKITKRGQNVTFRCDPISEHNRLYWYRQTLGQGPEFLTYFQNEAQLEKSRLLSDRFSAERPKGSFSTLEIQRTEQGDSAMYLCASSLPTESSGNTIYFGEGSWLTVV.

CDR3 nucleotide sequence: TGTGCCAGCAGTCCTTCGAACTGGGTGGCTTTCTTT. Translating it yields CASSPSNWVAFF. The chain couples TRBV28 to TRBJ1-1; D is uncertain. The V gene lost 5 bases and the J gene lost 11 bases, with 15 bases spanning the gap. Per germline, CDR1 MDHEN and CDR2 SYDVKM. The CDR3 runs 12 residues.

V gene TRBV5-4 combines with J gene TRBJ1-3; D unclear. V dropped 4 bases and J dropped 1 base, with 9 bases sitting between them. There are 14 residues in the CDR3. Per the germline V gene, CDR1 is SGHNT and CDR2 is YYREEE (reference sequence). CDR3 DNA: TGTGCCAGCAGCCTGGGGATTTCTGGAAACACCATATATTTT. It is translated as CASSLGISGNTIYF.

CDR3 loop: CASSKGGLAGNLNEQFF. The CDR3 nucleotides read TGTGCCAGCAGCAAAGGGGGACTAGCGGGGAACCTCAATGAGCAGTTCTTC. V is TRBV21-1 and J is TRBJ2-1; the D call in the table, TRBD2, was not verified against the DNA. TRBV21-1 is noted as a pseudogene. This CDR3 is 17 amino acids long.

The chain joins TRBV6-5 to TRBJ1-2; D is uncertain. Germline CDR1 MNHEY, CDR2 SVGAGI. V shed 5 bases and J shed 4 bases, with 8 bases lying between them. The CDR3 is 12 amino acids. CDR3 nucleotide sequence: TGTGCCAGCAGTCCCGGGTTCTATGGCTACACCTTC. This sequence encodes CASSPGFYGYTF.

This chain connects TRBV9 to TRBJ2-3; TRBD2 agrees at 9 bases. The CDR3 spans 15 residues. With 3 bases clipped from V and 4 bases from J, the junction kept 6 bases outside the gene matches. Germline lookup yields CDR1 SGDLS and CDR2 YYNGEE. The CDR3 DNA reads as TGTGCCAGCAGCGCCCCCGCGGGAGGGTCAGATACGCAGTATTTT. Translating it yields CASSAPAGGSDTQYF.

The chain joins TRBV27 to TRBJ1-2; D ambiguous. The CDR3 extends over 14 amino acids. V was trimmed by 3 bases and J by 4 bases, leaving 12 bases between them. Per the germline V gene, CDR1 is MNHEY and CDR2 is SMNVEV (reference sequence). DNA of the CDR3: TGTGCCAGCAGTTTTGGCAGGCAAGGCTATGGCTACACCTTC. The encoded protein is CASSFGRQGYGYTF.

The chain links TRBV14 to TRBJ2-3; tentative D call: TRBD2 (6 bases). The V gene's germline CDR1 is SGHDN and CDR2 FVKESK. With 2 bases removed from V and 2 bases from J, the gap between germline ends came to 17 bases. The CDR3 covers 17 residues. The CDR3 reads CASSQQRAEVPTDTQYF. The DNA of the CDR3 is TGTGCCAGCAGCCAACAGCGGGCAGAGGTCCCCACAGATACGCAGTATTTT.

The chain uses TRBV7-3 and TRBJ1-1; D unclear. Trimming removed 4 bases at V and 0 bases at J, with 6 bases between. Germline V lookup: CDR1 SGHTA, CDR2 FQGTGA. The CDR3 totals 13 residues. The CDR3 DNA is TGTGCCAGCAGCTCGGCATTGAACACTGAAGCTTTCTTT. It codes for CASSSALNTEAFF.

The chain is built from TRBV6-5 and TRBJ1-2; no definite D call. This CDR3 has 14 residues. The ends were cut back, 4 bases at V and 2 bases at J, with 11 bases in the middle. CDR1 and CDR2 from the germline V gene are MNHEY and SVGAGI. CDR3 nucleotide sequence: TGTGCCAGCAGTTCCTGGGAGAACAACTATGGCTACACCTTC. Amino acid sequence: CASSSWENNYGYTF.

CDR3 DNA sequence: TGTGCCAGCAGCTACCCCAGGTGGGGGCAGGGCTATGGCTACACCTTC. Translating it yields CASSYPRWGQGYGYTF. The genes are TRBV7-2 and TRBJ1-2; weak D call: TRBD1 (6 bases). The germline V gene encodes CDR1 SGHTA and CDR2 FQGNSA. Trimming took 4 bases from V and 4 from J, leaving 19 bases between them. CDR3 size: 16 residues.

The gene calls are TRBV5-1 and TRBJ2-1; possible D gene TRBD1, 5 bases. Germline V lookup: CDR1 SGHRS, CDR2 YFSETQ. The CDR3 sequence is 15 residues long. The germline V and J ends were trimmed by 2 bases and 3 bases, with 12 bases remaining between them. The CDR3: CASSFTGSHYNEQFF. The CDR3 DNA follows: TGCGCCAGCAGCTTTACAGGTTCTCACTACAATGAGCAGTTCTTC.

The chain carries TRBV11-2 and TRBJ1-2; D is undetermined. Between the trimmed V and J ends, which lost 5 bases and 2 bases, there was a span of 9 bases. There are 13 residues in the CDR3. CDR1 SGHAT and CDR2 FQNNGV come from the germline V gene. The CDR3 DNA follows: TGTGCCAGCAGCGTTGACGGGAACTATGGCTACACCTTC. It encodes CASSVDGNYGYTF.

Concerning this clone: The sample has other DNA sequences that encode this CDR3 too. The J gene is TRBJ1-2, the V gene TRBV5-1; 7 nucleotides match TRBD1. This CDR3 region has 13 residues. Trimming at V came to 2 bases and at J to 5 bases, leaving 3 bases not matched to a gene. The germline CDR1 and CDR2 sequences are SGHRS and YFSETQ. Written as DNA, the CDR3 is TGCGCCAGCAGCTTAGACAGGGATTATGGCTACACCTTC. Protein: CASSLDRDYGYTF. Using reference TRBV5-1 and TRBJ1-2 for the parts outside the CDR3, the full variable domain is KAGVTQTPRYLIKTRGQQVTLSCSPISGHRSVSWYQQTPGQGLQFLFEYFSETQRNKGNFPGRFSGRQFSNSRSEMNVSTLELGDSALYLCASSLDRDYGYTFGSGTRLTVV.

This clone appeared once. The genes are TRBV5-4 and TRBJ1-6; TRBD1 matches 7 bases. There are 16 residues in the CDR3. V gave up 4 bases and J gave up 3 bases; unmatched junction bases: 7. CDR1 SGHNT and CDR2 YYREEE come from the germline V gene (reference sequence). The CDR3 sequence: CASSKGTDGYNSPLHF. DNA of the CDR3: TGTGCCAGCAGCAAAGGGACAGATGGCTATAATTCACCCCTCCACTTT. The full variable domain, in which reference TRBV5-4 and TRBJ1-6 provide the parts outside the CDR3, is ETGVTQSPTHLIKTRGQQVTLRCSSQSGHNTVSWYQQALGQGPQFIFQYYREEENGRGNFPPRFSGLQFPNYSSELNVNALELDDSALYLCASSKGTDGYNSPLHFGNGTRLTVT.

This chain joins TRBV6-1 and TRBJ1-5; tentatively, D is TRBD1 (6 bases). The CDR3 sequence is 17 residues long. The germline V gene encodes CDR1 MNHNS and CDR2 SASEGT. Trimming pared 4 bases from V and 4 bases from J, leaving 20 bases between. CDR3 protein: CASSGQTGPTPNQPQHF. The CDR3 nucleotides read TGTGCCAGCAGTGGTCAGACAGGACCGACACCTAATCAGCCCCAGCATTTT.

The V gene is TRBV14, the J gene TRBJ1-1, with D unclear. Germline V gives CDR1 SGHDN, CDR2 FVKESK. This CDR3 region has 12 residues. The ends were cut back, 1 base at V and 5 bases at J, with 5 bases in the middle. As DNA, the CDR3 is TGTGCCAGCAGCCAAGGGTGGACTGAAGCTTTCTTT. It translates to CASSQGWTEAFF.

The chain has TRBV6-5 and TRBJ2-7; 7 nucleotides match TRBD2. The CDR3 runs to 14 residues. The germline CDR1 and CDR2 sequences are MNHEY and SVGAGI. V lost 3 bases to trimming and J lost 4 bases; unmatched junction nucleotides: 6. The CDR3 DNA is TGTGCCAGCAGTTATTTAGGGGAGGGGTACGAGCAGTACTTC. It is translated as CASSYLGEGYEQYF.

The chain carries TRBV4-1 and TRBJ1-1; possibly TRBD1 for D (6 bases). V gave up 0 bases and J gave up 5 bases, with 13 bases separating them. CDR1 and CDR2 (germline): MGHRA, YSYEKL. This CDR3 is 15 amino acids long. The CDR3 region is CASSQDPGGWTEAFF. Here the CDR3 DNA reads TGCGCCAGCAGCCAAGACCCGGGGGGCTGGACTGAAGCTTTCTTT.

The chain carries TRBV27 and TRBJ1-2; maybe TRBD1 (6 bases). CDR1 is MNHEY, CDR2 SMNVEV, per germline (reference sequence). V lost 4 bases and J 8 bases, leaving 17 bases between the germline ends. The CDR3 contains 14 residues. This CDR3 reads CASSSGQYSWGYTF. The CDR3 bases are TGTGCCAGCAGTTCCGGACAGTACTCCTGGGGCTACACCTTC.